What follows are 14 T cell receptor beta chains derived from one specimen sequenced in a study of blood T cell repertoires in COVID-19. The method was immunoSEQ multiplex PCR; TCRdb's version includes in-frame clones alone and lacks a portion of them. The sample lists 200,000 to 250,000 clones, 86% occurring once. Sequenced input: PBMCs or T cells enriched from blood (not recorded which). These receptors originate from a woman aged 40 to 50 with acute COVID-19.

The rearrangement uses TRBV5-1 and TRBJ1-2, with TRBD1 identical over 7 bases. The CDR3 has 13 amino acids. Germline V CDR1 and CDR2: SGHRS, YFSETQ. V lost 3 bases to trimming and J lost 3 bases; unmatched junction nucleotides: 2. CDR3: CASSSTGDYGYTF. CDR3 sequence (DNA): TGCGCCAGCAGCTCTACAGGGGACTATGGCTACACCTTC.

The chain combines TRBV27 with TRBJ2-7; a weak D match, TRBD2 (6 bases). V gave up 3 bases and J gave up 5 bases, with 14 bases separating them. The CDR3 is 14 residues long. The germline gives CDR1 MNHEY, CDR2 SMNVEV (reference sequence). For the CDR3, the DNA is TGTGCCAGCAGTTTTGGGGGGAATCGTAACGAGCAGTACTTC. Its protein product is CASSFGGNRNEQYF.

The chain uses TRBV5-4 and TRBJ2-7; 10 bases align to TRBD2. With V trimmed by 3 bases and J by 6 bases, 6 bases remained unmatched. The CDR3 sequence is 14 residues long. Germline V gene sequence: CDR1 SGHNT, CDR2 YYREEE (reference sequence). The DNA for the CDR3 is TGTGCCAGCAGCTCTAGCGGGAGCCTCGTCGAGCAGTACTTC. Amino acid sequence: CASSSSGSLVEQYF. Based on the CDR3 plus reference TRBV5-4 and TRBJ2-7, the full variable domain is ETGVTQSPTHLIKTRGQQVTLRCSSQSGHNTVSWYQQALGQGPQFIFQYYREEENGRGNFPPRFSGLQFPNYSSELNVNALELDDSALYLCASSSSGSLVEQYFGPGTRLTVT.

Here the CDR3 DNA reads TGTGCCAGCAGTTTGGGCAGGGGTAATCAGCCCCAGCATTTT. Its protein product is CASSLGRGNQPQHF. The rearrangement links TRBV28 to TRBJ1-5, with D maybe TRBD1 (6 bases). V lost 3 bases and J lost 4, with 10 bases in between. Germline lookup yields CDR1 MDHEN and CDR2 SYDVKM. The CDR3 contains 14 residues. The full variable domain, in which reference TRBV28 and TRBJ1-5 provide the parts outside the CDR3, is DVKVTQSSRYLVKRTGEKVFLECVQDMDHENMFWYRQDPGLGLRLIYFSYDVKMKEKGDIPEGYSVSREKKERFSLILESASTNQTSMYLCASSLGRGNQPQHFGDGTRLSIL.

J is TRBJ2-1 and V is TRBV7-2; unclear D gene. CDR1 is SGHTA and CDR2 is FQGNSA in the germline V gene. This CDR3 spans 13 amino acids. Trimming left V 5 bases short and J 2 bases short, with 7 bases between. The CDR3 DNA follows: TGTGCCAGCAGCCCCATAGCCTACAATGAGCAGTTCTTC. Protein: CASSPIAYNEQFF.

CDR3 loop: CASSPVTDTQYF. CDR3 coding DNA: TGTGCCAGCAGCCCCGTCACAGATACGCAGTATTTT. The V call is TRBV7-2, the J call TRBJ2-3; D is ambiguous. This CDR3 region has 12 residues. Germline CDR1 reads SGHTA; CDR2 reads FQGNSA. Deletions cut 5 bases from V and 2 bases from J, with 5 bases between.

The chain is built from TRBV9 and TRBJ2-1, with 13 bases identical to TRBD2. From germline, CDR1 is SGDLS and CDR2 YYNGEE. The CDR3 sequence is 17 residues long. V shed 0 bases, J shed 5 bases, and the junction held 5 bases outside the gene matches. In DNA form, the CDR3 reads TGTGCCAGCAGCGTAGATGTTGGGACTAGCGGGAACAATGAGCAGTTCTTC. This codes for CASSVDVGTSGNNEQFF.

This clone was seen ten or more times. The chain has TRBV28 and TRBJ2-7; 9 nucleotides line up with TRBD1. V shed 5 bases and J 1 base; nucleotides not matched to a gene: 6. The CDR3 has 15 residues. CDR1 and CDR2 from the germline V gene are MDHEN and SYDVKM. The CDR3 bases are TGTGCCAGCAGTCCCAGACAGGGGGGATCCTACGAGCAGTACTTC. Encoded protein: CASSPRQGGSYEQYF.

The gene calls are TRBV6-2 or TRBV6-3 and TRBJ1-2; 8 bases agree with TRBD1. Looked up from germline, CDR1 is MNHEY and CDR2 is SVGEGT. V lost 4 bases, J lost 8 bases, and 9 bases stayed unmatched. The CDR3 loop spans 14 amino acids. CDR3 sequence: CASSSQGVVEGYTF. CDR3 sequence (DNA): TGTGCCAGCAGTTCACAGGGGGTTGTGGAAGGCTACACCTTC.

The V gene is TRBV28, the J gene TRBJ2-3; possibly TRBD2 for D (7 bases). Trimming took off 5 bases at V and 2 bases at J, with 14 bases between the two ends. The germline V gene has CDR1 MDHEN and CDR2 SYDVKM. This CDR3 spans 15 amino acids. CDR3 region: CASSTSGTNTDTQYF. DNA for the CDR3: TGTGCCAGCAGTACCAGCGGGACAAACACAGATACGCAGTATTTT.

The chain has TRBV4-2 and TRBJ2-1, with 10 bases matching TRBD2. The CDR3 loop spans 16 amino acids. Trimming removed 1 base from V and 4 bases from J; junction bases left unmatched: 4. The germline V gene has CDR1 LGHNA and CDR2 YNFKEQ. The CDR3, as DNA: TGTGCCAGCAGCCAAGTTGGTAGCGGGAGGTACAATGAGCAGTTCTTC. Encoded protein: CASSQVGSGRYNEQFF.

The chain recombines TRBV25-1 with TRBJ2-5; 14 bases align to TRBD2. The CDR3 runs to 16 residues. Trimming took 7 bases from V and 2 from J; bases not matched to a gene: 6. Per the germline V gene, CDR1 is MGHDK and CDR2 is SYGVNS. The DNA of the CDR3 is TGTGCCAGCAACCCGGGGACTAGCGGGAGACAAGAGACCCAGTACTTC. Protein: CASNPGTSGRQETQYF.

The chain combines TRBV9 with TRBJ1-1, with a tentative D call TRBD1 (6 bases). The CDR3 consists of 15 residues. V was pared by 2 bases and J by 0 bases, with 11 bases between. Germline V gene sequence: CDR1 SGDLS, CDR2 YYNGEE. In nucleotides, the CDR3 is TGTGCCAGCAGCGTGGGGACACAGATGAACACTGAAGCTTTCTTT. Its translation: CASSVGTQMNTEAFF.

This clone was detected once. The rearrangement links TRBV6-1 to TRBJ2-1; TRBD2 matches at 16 bases. CDR3 length equals 19 residues. In germline, CDR1 is MNHNS, CDR2 SASEGT. J gave up 9 bases and V 1 base, and 12 bases lay outside the gene matches. The CDR3 DNA reads TGTGCCAGCAGTGAAGTCACGGGGACTAGCGGGGGGGCTAAGGTTGAGCAGTTCTTC. Translated: CASSEVTGTSGGAKVEQFF.